Sequencing of this TCR beta chain was carried out in a study of monozygotic twins with inflammatory bowel disease. TCRdb reprocessed the 5' RACE reads and keeps a single row for each CDR3 protein, giving no DNA. This sample contains 300,000 to 350,000 distinct CDR3 sequences. A note on this clonotype: Its target is not known.

The CDR3 has 14 residues. Germline lookup yields CDR1 MNHEY and CDR2 SVGAGI. Study-wide findings and caveats: Against healthy co-twins, IBD patients had lower TCRbeta diversity (measured by inverse Simpson). Fewer clonotypes were shared with others by IBD patients than by healthy twins, especially with disease activity.

This sequence originates from a human donor with ulcerative colitis or Crohn's disease, or a healthy co-twin of an affected twin (not recorded which). The chain carries TRBV6-5 and TRBJ2-5; lacking DNA, the TRBD1 call made by TCRdb goes unchecked. Sequencing was done on a sample of blood. The CDR3 reads CASSYSGTAETQYF.